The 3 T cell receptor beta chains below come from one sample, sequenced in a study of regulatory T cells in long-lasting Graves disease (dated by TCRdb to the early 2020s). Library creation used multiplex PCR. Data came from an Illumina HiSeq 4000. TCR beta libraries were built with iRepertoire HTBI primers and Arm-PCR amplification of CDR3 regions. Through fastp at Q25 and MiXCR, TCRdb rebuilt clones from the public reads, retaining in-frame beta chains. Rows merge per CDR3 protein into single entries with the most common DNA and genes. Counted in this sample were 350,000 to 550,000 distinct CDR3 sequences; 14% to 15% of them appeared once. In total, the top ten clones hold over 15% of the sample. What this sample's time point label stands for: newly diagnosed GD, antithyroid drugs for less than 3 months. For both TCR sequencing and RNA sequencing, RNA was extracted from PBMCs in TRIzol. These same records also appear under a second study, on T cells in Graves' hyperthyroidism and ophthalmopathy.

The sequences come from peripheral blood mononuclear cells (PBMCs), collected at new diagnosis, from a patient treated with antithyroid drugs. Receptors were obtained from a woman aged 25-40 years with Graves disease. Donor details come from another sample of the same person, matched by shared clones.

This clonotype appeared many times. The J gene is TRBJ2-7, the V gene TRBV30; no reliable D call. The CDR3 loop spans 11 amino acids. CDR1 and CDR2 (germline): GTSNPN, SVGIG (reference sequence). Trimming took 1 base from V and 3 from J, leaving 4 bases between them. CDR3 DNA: TGTGCCTGGAGTGGAGACTACGAGCAGTACTTC. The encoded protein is CAWSGDYEQYF.

In DNA form, the CDR3 reads TGCGCCAGCAGCCAAACCTCAGCTAGAGAGCAGTACTTC. Protein product: CASSQTSAREQYF. This rearrangement joins TRBV4-1 to TRBJ2-7; no firm D call. The CDR3 totals 13 residues. Germline assignment: CDR1 MGHRA and CDR2 YSYEKL. The V end lost 2 bases, the J end lost 7 bases, and 12 bases lay between the germline ends.

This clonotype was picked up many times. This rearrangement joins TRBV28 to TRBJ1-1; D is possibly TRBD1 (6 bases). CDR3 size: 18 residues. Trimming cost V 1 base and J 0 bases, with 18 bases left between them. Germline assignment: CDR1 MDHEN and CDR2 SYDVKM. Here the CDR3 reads CASSLLGGIRLVNTEAFF. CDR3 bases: TGTGCCAGCAGTTTATTAGGGGGGATACGACTAGTGAACACTGAAGCTTTCTTT.